Presented here are 2 T cell receptor beta chains from one specimen sequenced in a study of blood T cell repertoires in COVID-19. Method: immunoSEQ multiplex PCR; TCRdb's copy keeps in-frame clones and lacks some. The repertoire holds about 380,000 clones, more than 75% seen once, with roughly 1.2% in the top ten. Sequencing was carried out using PBMCs or T cells enriched from blood (not recorded which). The receptors stem from a woman aged 18-29 years who had recovered from COVID-19.

The chain is built from TRBV27 and TRBJ2-7, with D possibly TRBD1 on 6 matching bases. The CDR3 spans 15 residues. Germline-derived CDR1 and CDR2 are MNHEY and SMNVEV (reference sequence). With 5 bases removed from V and 2 bases from J, the gap between germline ends came to 16 bases. The CDR3 sequence is CASSPDGQRPYEQYF. The CDR3 DNA sequence: TGTGCCAGCAGTCCCGATGGACAGCGTCCCTACGAGCAGTACTTC.

V is TRBV11-3 and J is TRBJ1-6; 7 bases match TRBD1. Trimming removed 5 bases from V and 10 bases from J; junction bases left unmatched: 8. Looked up from germline, CDR1 is SGHNT and CDR2 is YENEEA. This CDR3 has 14 amino acids. The CDR3 nucleotides read TGTGCCAGCAGCCCGGGCAGGGGGGACTCACCCCTCCACTTT. Protein product: CASSPGRGDSPLHF.